Listed here are 13 T cell receptor beta chains from one sample, sequenced in a study of cytomegalovirus exposure and HLA in healthy donors. PCR involved 60 Vbeta and 13 Jbeta primers. The data were produced by immunoSEQ multiplex PCR, yet TCRdb's version contains in-frame clones alone and is incomplete. Seen here are about 150,000 clones, approximately 80% observed once, and the top ten hold almost 7%. Sequencing used PBMCs. The receptor set was obtained from a man aged 30 to 45 in good health and CMV-seropositive.

The J gene is TRBJ1-3, the V gene TRBV18, with D maybe TRBD1 (5 bases). There are 17 residues in the CDR3. Germline loops: CDR1 KGHSH, CDR2 LQKENI. V shed 2 bases and J shed 0 bases, with 14 bases lying between them. The DNA of the CDR3 is TGTGCCAGCTCACCAGGGGGGAAACTTTTCTCTGGAAACACCATATATTTT. Translation gives CASSPGGKLFSGNTIYF. Full variable domain (missing parts from reference TRBV18 and TRBJ1-3): NAGVMQNPRHLVRRRGQEARLRCSPMKGHSHVYWYRQLPEEGLKFMVYLQKENIIDESGMPKERFSAEFPKEGPSILRIQQVVRGDSAAYFCASSPGGKLFSGNTIYFGEGSWLTVV.

The V and J genes are TRBV5-5 and TRBJ2-7; D ambiguous. Trimming stripped 5 bases from V and 6 bases from J, with 12 bases between. Germline lookup yields CDR1 SGHKS and CDR2 YYEKEE (reference sequence). There are 12 residues in the CDR3. CDR3 in DNA: TGTGCCAGCAGGGGCCAGGAAAGCGAGCAGTACTTC. Translated: CASRGQESEQYF.

In the case of this clone: The junction and the germline gene differ at one end; a read error may be behind it. The gene calls are TRBV7-9 and TRBJ1-2; 9 positions match TRBD1. Germline-derived CDR1 and CDR2 are SEHNR and FQNEAQ (reference sequence). The CDR3 length is 16 residues. CDR3 DNA sequence: TGTTCCAGCAGCTTAGCAGAGAGGGACAGGGTAGCTGGCTACACCTTC. This encodes CSSSLAERDRVAGYTF.

This rearrangement joins TRBV21-1 to TRBJ2-7; the table assigns TRBD1, which was not confirmed against the DNA. TRBV21-1 is noted as a pseudogene. This CDR3 spans 15 amino acids. The CDR3 loop is CASSKVRGASYEQYF. The CDR3 DNA reads TGTGCCAGCAGCAAAGTCAGGGGCGCGTCCTACGAGCAGTACTTC.

This chain uses TRBV4-3 with TRBJ2-1, with 7 bases fitting TRBD1. Germline V gene lookup returns CDR1 LGHNA and CDR2 YSLEER. The CDR3 extends over 14 amino acids. V gave up 4 bases and J gave up 8 bases; unmatched junction bases: 8. In DNA form, the CDR3 reads TGCGCCAGCAGCCTAAGGACAGGTTCGGATGAGCAGTTCTTC. Encoded protein: CASSLRTGSDEQFF.

Only one count was recorded for this clone. The rearrangement uses TRBV6-6 and TRBJ1-6; D may be TRBD1 (6 bases). The CDR3 runs 13 residues. V was trimmed by 8 bases and J by 12 bases, leaving 17 bases between them. Looked up from germline, CDR1 is MNHNY and CDR2 is SVGAGI (reference sequence). The CDR3 nucleotides read TGTGCCAGCTGTTCGGGCTTCAGGGGACCCCTCCACTTT. Encoded protein: CASCSGFRGPLHF.

This clone was detected once. V usage is TRBV6-5 and J usage is TRBJ1-6; 10 bases match TRBD1. CDR1 is MNHEY and CDR2 is SVGAGI in the germline V gene. CDR3 length: 13 amino acids. The junction had 5 bases not matched to a gene; V was cut back by 9 bases and J by 9 bases. DNA of the CDR3: TGTGCCAGTTCCCGGGACAGGGGTTCACCCCTCCACTTT. Its protein product is CASSRDRGSPLHF.

Only one count was recorded for this clone. The CDR3 spells CASSNTGTGGDNSPLHF. The CDR3 DNA reads TGTGCCAGTAGTAACACCGGGACAGGGGGCGATAATTCACCCCTCCACTTT. V is TRBV19 and J is TRBJ1-6; 12 bases align to TRBD1. After removal of 4 bases from V and 5 bases from J, the junction contained 6 bases not matched to a gene. CDR1 and CDR2 from the germline V gene are LNHDA and SQIVND (reference sequence). The CDR3 runs 17 residues. Based on the CDR3 plus reference TRBV19 and TRBJ1-6, the full variable domain is DGGITQSPKYLFRKEGQNVTLSCEQNLNHDAMYWYRQDPGQGLRLIYYSQIVNDFQKGDIAEGYSVSREKKESFPLTVTSAQKNPTAFYLCASSNTGTGGDNSPLHFGNGTRLTVT.

The chain combines TRBV7-2 with TRBJ2-2; 9 positions match TRBD2. This CDR3 is built from 17 residues. J lost 2 bases, V lost 1 base, and 5 bases had no gene match. Germline V gene lookup returns CDR1 SGHTA and CDR2 FQGNSA. The CDR3 sequence: CASSLVSSGTNTGELFF. The CDR3 nucleotides read TGTGCCAGCAGCTTAGTCTCTAGCGGGACCAACACCGGGGAGCTGTTTTTT. The full variable domain, with the rest looked up from reference TRBV7-2 and TRBJ2-2, is GAGVSQSPSNKVTEKGKDVELRCDPISGHTALYWYRQSLGQGLEFLIYFQGNSAPDKSGLPSDRFSAERTGGSVSTLTIQRTQQEDSAVYLCASSLVSSGTNTGELFFGEGSRLTVL.

This chain connects TRBV28 to TRBJ2-1; the D gene is possibly TRBD2 (6 bases). Trimming took 5 bases from V and 6 from J, leaving 8 bases between them. The CDR3 spans 12 residues. Germline V CDR1 and CDR2: MDHEN, SYDVKM. The CDR3 bases are TGTGCCAGCAGTAAACTAGCCAATGAGCAGTTCTTC. Residues: CASSKLANEQFF.

The DNA for the CDR3 is TGCGCCAGCAGCCAAGATGGGGCACAGGCGGGGTACAGCGAGCAGTTCTTC. Protein sequence: CASSQDGAQAGYSEQFF. The chain recombines TRBV4-3 with TRBJ2-1; tentative D call: TRBD2 (6 bases). With 0 bases removed from V and 10 bases from J, the gap between germline ends came to 22 bases. The germline V gene encodes CDR1 LGHNA and CDR2 YSLEER. The length of the CDR3 is 17 residues.

This chain uses TRBV14 with TRBJ1-1, with D perhaps matching TRBD1 (6 bases). Germline V CDR1 and CDR2: SGHDN, FVKESK. V lost 1 base to trimming and J lost 0 bases, with 12 bases between them. The CDR3 is made up of 16 amino acids. DNA of the CDR3: TGTGCCAGCAGCCAAGGGAGTGGGGGCATGAACACTGAAGCTTTCTTT. As protein: CASSQGSGGMNTEAFF.

This chain connects TRBV27 to TRBJ2-2, with 10 nucleotides matching TRBD1. The CDR3 totals 19 residues. Germline lookup yields CDR1 MNHEY and CDR2 SMNVEV (reference sequence). J was trimmed by 4 bases and V by 5 bases; bases with no gene match: 16. For the CDR3, the DNA is TGTGCCAGCAGTCCCCTCACCCTCGACAGGGGGCCGAGCACCGGGGAGCTGTTTTTT. Translating gives CASSPLTLDRGPSTGELFF.